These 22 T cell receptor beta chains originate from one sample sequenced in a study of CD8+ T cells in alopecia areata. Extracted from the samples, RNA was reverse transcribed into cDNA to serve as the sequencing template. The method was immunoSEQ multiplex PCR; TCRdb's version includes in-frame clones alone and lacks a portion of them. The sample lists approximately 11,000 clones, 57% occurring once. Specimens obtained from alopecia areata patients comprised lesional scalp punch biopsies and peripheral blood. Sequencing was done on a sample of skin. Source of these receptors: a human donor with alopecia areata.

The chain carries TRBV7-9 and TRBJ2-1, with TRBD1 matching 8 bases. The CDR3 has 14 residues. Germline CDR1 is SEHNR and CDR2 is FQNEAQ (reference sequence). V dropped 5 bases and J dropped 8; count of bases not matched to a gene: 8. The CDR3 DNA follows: TGTGCCAGCAGCCCAAGGACAGGGATCGATGAGCAGTTCTTC. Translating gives CASSPRTGIDEQFF.

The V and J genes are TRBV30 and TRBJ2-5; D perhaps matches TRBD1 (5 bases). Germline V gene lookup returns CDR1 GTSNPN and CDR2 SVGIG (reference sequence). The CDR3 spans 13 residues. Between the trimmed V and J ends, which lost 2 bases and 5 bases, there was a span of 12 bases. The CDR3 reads CAWSLGVRETQYF. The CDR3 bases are TGTGCCTGGAGTCTAGGGGTCCGGGAGACCCAGTACTTC. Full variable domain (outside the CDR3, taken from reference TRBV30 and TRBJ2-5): SQTIHQWPATLVQPVGSPLSLECTVEGTSNPNLYWYRQAAGRGLQLLFYSVGIGQISSEVPQNLSASRPQDRQFILSSKKLLLSDSGFYLCAWSLGVRETQYFGPGTRLLVL.

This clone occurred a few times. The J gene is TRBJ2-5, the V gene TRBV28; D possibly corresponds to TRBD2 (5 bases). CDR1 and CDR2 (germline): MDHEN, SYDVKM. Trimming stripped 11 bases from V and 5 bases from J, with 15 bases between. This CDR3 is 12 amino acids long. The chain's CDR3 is CASNEGLETQYF. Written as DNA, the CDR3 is TGTGCCTCAAACGAGGGTCTGGAGACCCAGTACTTC.

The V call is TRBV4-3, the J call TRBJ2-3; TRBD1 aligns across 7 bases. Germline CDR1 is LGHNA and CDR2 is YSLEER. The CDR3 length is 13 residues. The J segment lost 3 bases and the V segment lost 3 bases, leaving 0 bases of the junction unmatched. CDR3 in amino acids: CASSQGQTDTQYF. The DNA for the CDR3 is TGCGCCAGCAGCCAGGGACAGACAGATACGCAGTATTTT.

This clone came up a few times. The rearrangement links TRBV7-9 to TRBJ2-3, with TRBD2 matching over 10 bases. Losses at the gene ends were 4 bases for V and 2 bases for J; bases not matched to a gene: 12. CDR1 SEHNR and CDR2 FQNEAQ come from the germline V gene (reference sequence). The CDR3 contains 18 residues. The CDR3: CASSSPSGGALHTDTQYF. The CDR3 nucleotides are TGTGCCAGCAGCTCTCCAAGCGGGGGGGCCCTCCACACAGATACGCAGTATTTT.

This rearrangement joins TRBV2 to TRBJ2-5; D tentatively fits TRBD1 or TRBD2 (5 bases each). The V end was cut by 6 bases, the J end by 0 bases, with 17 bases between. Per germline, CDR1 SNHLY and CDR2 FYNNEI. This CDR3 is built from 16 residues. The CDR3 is CASSHDWGGYQETQYF. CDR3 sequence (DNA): TGTGCCAGCAGCCACGACTGGGGCGGGTACCAAGAGACCCAGTACTTC.

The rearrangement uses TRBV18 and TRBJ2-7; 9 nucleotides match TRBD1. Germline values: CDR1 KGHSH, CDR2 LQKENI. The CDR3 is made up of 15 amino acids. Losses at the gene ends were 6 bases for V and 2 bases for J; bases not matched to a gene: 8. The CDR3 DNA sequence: TGTGCCAGCTCTCTCGGACAGGGGCGCCCCTACGAGCAGTACTTC. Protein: CASSLGQGRPYEQYF.

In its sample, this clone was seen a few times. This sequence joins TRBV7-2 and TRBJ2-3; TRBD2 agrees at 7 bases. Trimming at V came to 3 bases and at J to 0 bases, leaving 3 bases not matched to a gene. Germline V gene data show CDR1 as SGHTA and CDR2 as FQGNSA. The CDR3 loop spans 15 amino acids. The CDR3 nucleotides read TGTGCCAGCAGCTTTGGAGCGGGAAGCACAGATACGCAGTATTTT. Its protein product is CASSFGAGSTDTQYF.

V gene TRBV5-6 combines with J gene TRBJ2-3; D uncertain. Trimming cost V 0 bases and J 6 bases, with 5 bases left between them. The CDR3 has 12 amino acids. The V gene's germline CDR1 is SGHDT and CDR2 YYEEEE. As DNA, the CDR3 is TGTGCCAGCAGCTTGGTATCCGATACGCAGTATTTT. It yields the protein CASSLVSDTQYF.

CDR3 nucleotides: TGTGCCAGCAGCGTAGGGGTTTTACATGAGCAGTTCTTC. Its protein is CASSVGVLHEQFF. The V call is TRBV9, the J call TRBJ2-1, with D unclear. Germline values: CDR1 SGDLS, CDR2 YYNGEE. The V gene lost 0 bases and the J gene lost 8 bases, with 9 bases spanning the gap. The CDR3 length is 13 residues.

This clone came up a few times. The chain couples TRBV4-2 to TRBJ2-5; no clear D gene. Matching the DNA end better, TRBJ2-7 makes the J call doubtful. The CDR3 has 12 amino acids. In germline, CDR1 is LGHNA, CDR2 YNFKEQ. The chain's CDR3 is CASSQVTYEQYF. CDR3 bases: TGTGCCAGCAGCCAAGTTACCTACGAGCAGTACTTC.

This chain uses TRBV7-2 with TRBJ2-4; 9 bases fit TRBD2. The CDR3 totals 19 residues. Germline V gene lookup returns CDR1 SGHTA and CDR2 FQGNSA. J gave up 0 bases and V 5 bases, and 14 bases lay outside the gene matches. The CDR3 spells CASSPPPAWREGAKNIQYF. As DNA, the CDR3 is TGTGCCAGCAGCCCGCCCCCGGCGTGGCGGGAGGGAGCCAAAAACATTCAGTACTTC.

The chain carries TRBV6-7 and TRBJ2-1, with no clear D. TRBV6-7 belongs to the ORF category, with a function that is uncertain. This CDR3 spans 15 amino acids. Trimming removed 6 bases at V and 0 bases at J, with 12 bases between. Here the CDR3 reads CASSPVVHSYNEQFF. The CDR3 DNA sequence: TGTGCCAGCAGCCCCGTAGTACACTCCTACAATGAGCAGTTCTTC.

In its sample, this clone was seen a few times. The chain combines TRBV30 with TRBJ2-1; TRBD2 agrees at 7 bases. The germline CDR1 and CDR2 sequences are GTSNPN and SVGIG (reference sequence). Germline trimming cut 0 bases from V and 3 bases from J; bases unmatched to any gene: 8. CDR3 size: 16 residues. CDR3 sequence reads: CAWSVTSLAVYNEQFF. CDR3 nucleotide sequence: TGTGCCTGGAGTGTAACATCCCTAGCGGTCTACAATGAGCAGTTCTTC.

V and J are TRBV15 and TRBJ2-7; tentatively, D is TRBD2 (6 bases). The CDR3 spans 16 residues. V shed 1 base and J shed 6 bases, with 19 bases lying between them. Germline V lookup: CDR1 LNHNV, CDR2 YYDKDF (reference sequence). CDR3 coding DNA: TGTGCCACCAGCAGAGGCTACCACCAAGGCGGGGCCGAGCAGTACTTC. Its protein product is CATSRGYHQGGAEQYF.

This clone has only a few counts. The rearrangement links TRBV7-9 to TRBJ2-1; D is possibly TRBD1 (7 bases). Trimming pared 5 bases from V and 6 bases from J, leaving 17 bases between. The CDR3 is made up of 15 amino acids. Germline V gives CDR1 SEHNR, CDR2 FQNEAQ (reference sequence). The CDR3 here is CASSPLTGRPNEQFF. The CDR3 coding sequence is TGTGCCAGCAGCCCCTTGACAGGGAGGCCCAATGAGCAGTTCTTC. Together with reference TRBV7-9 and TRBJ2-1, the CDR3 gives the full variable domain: DTGVSQNPRHKITKRGQNVTFRCDPISEHNRLYWYRQTLGQGPEFLTYFQNEAQLEKSRLLSDRFSAERPKGSFSTLEIQRTEQGDSAMYLCASSPLTGRPNEQFFGPGTRLTVL.

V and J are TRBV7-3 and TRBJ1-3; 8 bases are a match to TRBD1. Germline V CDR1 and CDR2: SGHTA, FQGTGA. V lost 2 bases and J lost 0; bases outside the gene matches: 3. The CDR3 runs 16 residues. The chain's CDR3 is CASSLATGVSGNTIYF. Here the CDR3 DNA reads TGTGCCAGCAGCTTAGCGACAGGGGTCTCTGGAAACACCATATATTTT.

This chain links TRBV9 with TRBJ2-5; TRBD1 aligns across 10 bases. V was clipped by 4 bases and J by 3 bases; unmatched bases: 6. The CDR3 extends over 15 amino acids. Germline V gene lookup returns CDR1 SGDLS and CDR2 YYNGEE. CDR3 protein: CASSLHGTGEETQYF. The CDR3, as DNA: TGTGCCAGCAGCCTCCACGGGACAGGGGAAGAGACCCAGTACTTC.

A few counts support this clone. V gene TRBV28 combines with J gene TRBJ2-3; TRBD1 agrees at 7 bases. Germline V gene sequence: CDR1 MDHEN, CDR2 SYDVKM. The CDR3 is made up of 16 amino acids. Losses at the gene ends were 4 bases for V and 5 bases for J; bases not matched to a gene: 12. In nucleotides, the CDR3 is TGTGCCAGCAGTTCGGACTCTCAAAGGACAGGAGATACGCAGTATTTT. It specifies CASSSDSQRTGDTQYF.

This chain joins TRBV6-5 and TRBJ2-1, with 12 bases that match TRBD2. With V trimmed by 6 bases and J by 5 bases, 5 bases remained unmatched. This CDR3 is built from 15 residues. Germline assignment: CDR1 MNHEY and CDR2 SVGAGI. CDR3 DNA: TGTGCCAGCAGACTAGGACTAGCGGGAAACAATGAGCAGTTCTTC. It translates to CASRLGLAGNNEQFF.

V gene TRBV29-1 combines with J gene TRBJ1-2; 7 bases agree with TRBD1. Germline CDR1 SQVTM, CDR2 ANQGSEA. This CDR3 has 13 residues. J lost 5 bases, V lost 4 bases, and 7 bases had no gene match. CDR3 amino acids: CSVGSTGDYGYTF. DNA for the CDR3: TGCAGCGTTGGGTCTACAGGGGATTATGGCTACACCTTC.

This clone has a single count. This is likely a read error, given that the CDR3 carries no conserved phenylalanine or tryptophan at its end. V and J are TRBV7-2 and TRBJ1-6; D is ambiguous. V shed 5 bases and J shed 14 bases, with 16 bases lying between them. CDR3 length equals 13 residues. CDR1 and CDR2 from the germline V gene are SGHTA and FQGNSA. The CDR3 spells CASSPRTAGSLHL. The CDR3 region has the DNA TGTGCCAGCAGCCCGCGGACGGCTGGATCCCTCCACCTT.